This is a list of T cell receptor beta chains from one sample in a study of blood T cell repertoires in COVID-19. Profiling relied on immunoSEQ multiplex PCR, and the TCRdb table lists in-frame clones only, not all of them. The data show roughly 260,000 clones, with more than 85% seen just once and about 2.5% held by the top ten. Sequencing input: peripheral blood. These receptors came from a person under 30 with COVID-19, enrolled during active disease. The CDR3 runs from the conserved cysteine through the conserved F or W. The D gene is left open where the match is weak. Some rows mark clone size as missing; the rest say once, few, many or name a class of expanded clone.

-	TRBV10-3	TRBJ1-5	TRBD1	TGTGCCATCAGTGATAGTCAGGGGGAAAATCAGCCCCAGCATTTT	CAISDSQGENQPQHF
-	TRBV21-1	TRBJ2-7	-	TGTGCCAGCAGCAATTGCGGGTGGACAGGGTCTGACGAGCAGTACTTC	CASSNCGWTGSDEQYF
-	TRBV11-3	TRBJ2-3	-	TGTGCCAGCAGCTTAGACTCCGGGACATTAAGCACAGATACGCAGTATTTT	CASSLDSGTLSTDTQYF
-	TRBV7-2	TRBJ2-1	TRBD1	TGTGCCAGCAGCTGGGGACAGGGGGCGCTCAATGAGCAGTTCTTC	CASSWGQGALNEQFF
few	TRBV29-1	TRBJ2-1	TRBD1	TGCAGCGTTGCTGTCAGGGGGAAACGCAATGAGCAGTTCTTC	CSVAVRGKRNEQFF
-	TRBV27	TRBJ1-3	TRBD1	TGTGCCAGCAGATTGACAGGGGGCCCTTTTGTTGCTGGAAACACCATATATTTT	CASRLTGGPFVAGNTIYF
few	TRBV4-3	TRBJ2-7	TRBD1	TGCGCCAGCAGCCGATCGACAGGGGCATCCTACGAGCAGTACTTC	CASSRSTGASYEQYF
-	TRBV7-9	TRBJ2-1	-	TGTGCCAGCAGCTTAGTGGCGACAGGATACAATGAGCAGTTCTTC	CASSLVATGYNEQFF
-	TRBV30	TRBJ1-3	-	TGTGCCTGGAGTAGAAGGGGAACTGGAAACACCATATATTTT	CAWSRRGTGNTIYF
-	TRBV5-4	TRBJ2-4	TRBD1	TGTGCCAGCAGCTTGACCGGGACAGTGGGAGCCAAAAACATTCAGTACTTC	CASSLTGTVGAKNIQYF
-	TRBV5-6	TRBJ1-6	-	TGTGCCAGCAGCTTGGTTTTGGGCCCACCCCTCCACTTT	CASSLVLGPPLHF
-	TRBV20-1	TRBJ1-2	-	TGCAGTGCTAGTGGGGGCTCCCCGGGCGGCTACACCTTC	CSASGGSPGGYTF
-	TRBV24-1	TRBJ2-5	TRBD1	TGTGCCACCAGTGCCAGACAGGGCTTGGAGACCCAGTACTTC	CATSARQGLETQYF
-	TRBV29-1	TRBJ2-2	-	TGCAGCGTTGAAGATCCGGCAACTCCGGGCACCGGGGAGCTGTTTTTT	CSVEDPATPGTGELFF